A single T cell receptor beta chain is shown here with its context. Its antigen is undetermined. Compared with germline, one end of the junction differs, possibly owing to a read error. The sample comes from a study of OX40 agonist ivuxolimab in advanced cancers. Broader study findings: At 0.1 to 3.0 mg/kg, CD4+ and CD8+ blood T cells expanded clonally by week 6. Not determined was the antigen specificity of the expanded peripheral T cells. Averaged across samples, CD8+ T cells carried more expanded clones than CD4+ did.

Per the germline V gene, CDR1 is SSHAT and CDR2 is FNYEAQ (reference sequence). The CDR3 totals 12 residues. Repertoires were generated with immunoSEQ multiplex PCR, while TCRdb's copy carries only in-frame clones and drops some. The sample lists approximately 64,000 clones; roughly 89% were seen once. Sample: CD4+ or CD8+ T cells sorted from blood, taken in a trial of the OX40 agonist ivuxolimab. This sequence originates from an adult with an advanced solid tumor such as melanoma, head and neck, liver or kidney cancer. The chain employs TRBV7-7 and TRBJ2-1; 8 nucleotides line up with TRBD1. DNA for the CDR3: TGTGCTAGCAGCCTCACAGGGGGAGCTGAGTTCTTC. It encodes CASSLTGGAEFF.